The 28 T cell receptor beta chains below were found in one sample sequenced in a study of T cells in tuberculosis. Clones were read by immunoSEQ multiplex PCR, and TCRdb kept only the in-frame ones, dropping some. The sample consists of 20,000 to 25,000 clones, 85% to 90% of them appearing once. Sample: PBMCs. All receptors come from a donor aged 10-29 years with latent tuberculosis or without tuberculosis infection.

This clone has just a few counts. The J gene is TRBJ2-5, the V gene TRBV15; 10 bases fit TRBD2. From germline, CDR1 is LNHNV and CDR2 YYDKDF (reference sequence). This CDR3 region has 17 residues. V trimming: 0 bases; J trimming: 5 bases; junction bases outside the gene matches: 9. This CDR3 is CATSRDVVAGGAETQYF. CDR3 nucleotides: TGTGCCACCAGCAGAGACGTGGTAGCGGGGGGAGCTGAGACCCAGTACTTC.

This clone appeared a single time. CDR3 sequence (DNA): TGTGCCTGGAGCGGGTTGGAGACCCAGTACTTC. It specifies CAWSGLETQYF. The genes are TRBV30 and TRBJ2-5, with D hard to call. CDR3 size: 11 residues. V was pared by 3 bases and J by 5 bases, with 7 bases between. CDR1 and CDR2 (germline): GTSNPN, SVGIG (reference sequence).

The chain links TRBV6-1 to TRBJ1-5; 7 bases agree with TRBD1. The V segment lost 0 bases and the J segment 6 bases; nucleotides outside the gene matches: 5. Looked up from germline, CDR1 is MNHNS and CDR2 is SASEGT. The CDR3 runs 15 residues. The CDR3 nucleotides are TGTGCCAGCAGTGAAGCCCCGACAGGGAGTCAGCCCCAGCATTTT. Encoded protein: CASSEAPTGSQPQHF.

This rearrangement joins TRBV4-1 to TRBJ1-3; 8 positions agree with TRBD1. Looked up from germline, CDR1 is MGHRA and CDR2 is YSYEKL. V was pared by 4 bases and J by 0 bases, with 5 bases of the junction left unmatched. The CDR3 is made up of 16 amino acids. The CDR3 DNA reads TGCGCCAGCAGCCTAAACAGGGGGAGCTCTGGAAACACCATATATTTT. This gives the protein CASSLNRGSSGNTIYF.

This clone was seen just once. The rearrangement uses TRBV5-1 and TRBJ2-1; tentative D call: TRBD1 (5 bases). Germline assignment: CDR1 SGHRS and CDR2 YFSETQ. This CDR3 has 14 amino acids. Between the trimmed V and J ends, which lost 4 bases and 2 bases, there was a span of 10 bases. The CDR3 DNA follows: TGCGCCAGCAGCCAGGACACGACCTACAATGAGCAGTTCTTC. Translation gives CASSQDTTYNEQFF.

CDR3 sequence reads: CASSPPQGSNTGELFF. Written as DNA, the CDR3 is TGTGCCAGCAGCCCCCCACAGGGGTCGAACACCGGGGAGCTGTTTTTT. The chain links TRBV5-6 to TRBJ2-2, with 7 bases identical to TRBD1. The CDR3 runs to 16 residues. Per the germline V gene, CDR1 is SGHDT and CDR2 is YYEEEE. Losses at the gene ends were 4 bases for V and 0 bases for J; bases not matched to a gene: 6.

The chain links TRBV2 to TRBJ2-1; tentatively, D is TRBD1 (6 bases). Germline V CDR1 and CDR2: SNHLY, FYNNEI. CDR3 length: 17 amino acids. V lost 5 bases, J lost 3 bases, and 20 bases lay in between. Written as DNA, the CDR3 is TGTGCCAGCAGTATCAGGGACACAAACTCACTCTACAATGAGCAGTTCTTC. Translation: CASSIRDTNSLYNEQFF.

As DNA, the CDR3 is TGTGCCAGCAGTTATACACAAAACTATGGCTACACCTTC. It encodes CASSYTQNYGYTF. V and J are TRBV6-1 and TRBJ1-2, with unresolved D. Trimming took off 5 bases at V and 2 bases at J, with 9 bases between the two ends. CDR1 and CDR2 from the germline V gene are MNHNS and SASEGT. The CDR3 has 13 amino acids.

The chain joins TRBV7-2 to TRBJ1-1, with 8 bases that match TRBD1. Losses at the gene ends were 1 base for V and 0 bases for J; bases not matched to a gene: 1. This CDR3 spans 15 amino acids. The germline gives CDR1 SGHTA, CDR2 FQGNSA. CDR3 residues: CASSLGTGMNTEAFF. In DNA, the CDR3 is TGTGCCAGCAGCTTAGGGACAGGGATGAACACTGAAGCTTTCTTT. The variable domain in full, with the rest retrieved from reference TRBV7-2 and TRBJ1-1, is GAGVSQSPSNKVTEKGKDVELRCDPISGHTALYWYRQSLGQGLEFLIYFQGNSAPDKSGLPSDRFSAERTGGSVSTLTIQRTQQEDSAVYLCASSLGTGMNTEAFFGQGTRLTVV.

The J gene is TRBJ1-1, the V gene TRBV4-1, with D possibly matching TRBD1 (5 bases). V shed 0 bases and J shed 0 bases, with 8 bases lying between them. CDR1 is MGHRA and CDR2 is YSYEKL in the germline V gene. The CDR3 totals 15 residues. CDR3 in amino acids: CASSQDQGMNTEAFF. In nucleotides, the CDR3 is TGCGCCAGCAGCCAAGATCAGGGTATGAACACTGAAGCTTTCTTT.

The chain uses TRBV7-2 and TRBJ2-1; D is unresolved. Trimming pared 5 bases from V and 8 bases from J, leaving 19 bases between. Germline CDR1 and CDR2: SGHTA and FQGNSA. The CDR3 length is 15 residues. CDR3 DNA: TGTGCCAGCAGCAACGGCTGGGCCGCAGGCCATGAGCAGTTCTTC. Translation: CASSNGWAAGHEQFF.

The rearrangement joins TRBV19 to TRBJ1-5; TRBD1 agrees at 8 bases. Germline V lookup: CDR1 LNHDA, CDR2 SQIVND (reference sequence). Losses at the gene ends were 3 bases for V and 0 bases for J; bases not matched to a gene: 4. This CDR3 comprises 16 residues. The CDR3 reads CASSMGQVISNQPQHF. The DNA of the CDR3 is TGTGCCAGTAGTATGGGACAGGTTATTAGCAATCAGCCCCAGCATTTT. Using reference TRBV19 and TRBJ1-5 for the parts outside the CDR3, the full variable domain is DGGITQSPKYLFRKEGQNVTLSCEQNLNHDAMYWYRQDPGQGLRLIYYSQIVNDFQKGDIAEGYSVSREKKESFPLTVTSAQKNPTAFYLCASSMGQVISNQPQHFGDGTRLSIL.

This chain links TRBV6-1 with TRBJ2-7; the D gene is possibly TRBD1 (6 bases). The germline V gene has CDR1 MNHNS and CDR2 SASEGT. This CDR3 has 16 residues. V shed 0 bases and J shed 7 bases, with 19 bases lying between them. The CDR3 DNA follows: TGTGCCAGCAGTGAAGCGCTTCCCGGCAGGGGAAAGGAGCAGTACTTC. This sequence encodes CASSEALPGRGKEQYF.

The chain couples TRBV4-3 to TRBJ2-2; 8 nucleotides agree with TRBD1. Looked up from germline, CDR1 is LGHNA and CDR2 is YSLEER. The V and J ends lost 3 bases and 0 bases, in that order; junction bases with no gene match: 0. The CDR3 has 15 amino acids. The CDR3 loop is CASSQDRANTGELFF. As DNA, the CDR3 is TGCGCCAGCAGCCAGGACAGGGCGAACACCGGGGAGCTGTTTTTT.

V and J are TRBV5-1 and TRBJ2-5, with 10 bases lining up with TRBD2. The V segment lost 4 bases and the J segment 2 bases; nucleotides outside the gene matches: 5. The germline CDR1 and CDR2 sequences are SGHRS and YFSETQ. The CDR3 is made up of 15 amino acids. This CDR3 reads CASSQRTSGQETQYF. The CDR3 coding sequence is TGCGCCAGCAGCCAAAGGACTAGCGGACAAGAGACCCAGTACTTC. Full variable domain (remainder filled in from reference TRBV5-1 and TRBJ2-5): KAGVTQTPRYLIKTRGQQVTLSCSPISGHRSVSWYQQTPGQGLQFLFEYFSETQRNKGNFPGRFSGRQFSNSRSEMNVSTLELGDSALYLCASSQRTSGQETQYFGPGTRLLVL.

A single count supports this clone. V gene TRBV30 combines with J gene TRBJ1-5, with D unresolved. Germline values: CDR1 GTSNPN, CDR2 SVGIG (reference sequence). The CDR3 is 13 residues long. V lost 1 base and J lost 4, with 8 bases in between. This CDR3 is CAWSEGGNQPQHF. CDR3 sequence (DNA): TGTGCCTGGAGTGAAGGAGGTAATCAGCCCCAGCATTTT.

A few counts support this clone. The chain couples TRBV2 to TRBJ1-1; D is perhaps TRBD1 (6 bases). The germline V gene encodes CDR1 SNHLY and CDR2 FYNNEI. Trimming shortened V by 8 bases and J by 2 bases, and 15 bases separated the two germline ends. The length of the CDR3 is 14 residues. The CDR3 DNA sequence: TGTGCCAGCGGATACCAGGGGACCAACACTGAAGCTTTCTTT. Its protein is CASGYQGTNTEAFF.

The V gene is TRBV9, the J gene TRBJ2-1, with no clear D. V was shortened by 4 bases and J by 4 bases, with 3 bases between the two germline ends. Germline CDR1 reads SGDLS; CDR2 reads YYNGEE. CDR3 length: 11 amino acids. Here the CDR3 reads CASSTYNEQFF. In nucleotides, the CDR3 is TGTGCCAGCAGCACTTACAATGAGCAGTTCTTC.

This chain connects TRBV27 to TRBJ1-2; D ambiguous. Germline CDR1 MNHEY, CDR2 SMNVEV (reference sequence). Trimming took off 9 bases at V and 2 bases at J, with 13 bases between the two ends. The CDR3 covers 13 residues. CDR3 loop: CARLSDENYGYTF. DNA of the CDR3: TGTGCCAGACTATCAGACGAAAACTATGGCTACACCTTC.

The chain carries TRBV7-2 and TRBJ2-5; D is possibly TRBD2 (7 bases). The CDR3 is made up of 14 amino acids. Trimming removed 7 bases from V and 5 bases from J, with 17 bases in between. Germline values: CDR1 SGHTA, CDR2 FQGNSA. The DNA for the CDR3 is TGTGCCAGCACCCTTGGGGGGGCCCGGGAGACCCAGTACTTC. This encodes CASTLGGARETQYF.

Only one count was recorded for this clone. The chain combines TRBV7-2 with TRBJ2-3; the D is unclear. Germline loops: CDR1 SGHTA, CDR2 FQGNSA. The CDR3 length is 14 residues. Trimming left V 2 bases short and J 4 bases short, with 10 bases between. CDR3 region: CASSLQTPPDTQYF. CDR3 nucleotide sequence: TGTGCCAGCAGCTTACAGACACCCCCAGATACGCAGTATTTT.

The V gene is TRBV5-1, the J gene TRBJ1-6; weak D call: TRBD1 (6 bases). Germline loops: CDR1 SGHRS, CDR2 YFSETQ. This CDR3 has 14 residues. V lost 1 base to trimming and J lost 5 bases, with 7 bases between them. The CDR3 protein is CASSLTGNNSPLHF. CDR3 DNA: TGCGCCAGCAGCTTGACAGGGAATAATTCACCCCTCCACTTT.

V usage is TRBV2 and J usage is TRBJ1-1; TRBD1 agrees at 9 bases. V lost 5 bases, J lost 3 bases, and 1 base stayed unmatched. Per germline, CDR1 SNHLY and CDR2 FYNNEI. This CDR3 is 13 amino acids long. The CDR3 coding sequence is TGTGCCAGCAGTTGGGACAGGGACACTGAAGCTTTCTTT. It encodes CASSWDRDTEAFF.

CDR3 sequence (DNA): TGTGCCAGCAGCTTAGGTCGGTCCTACGAGCAGTACTTC. This sequence encodes CASSLGRSYEQYF. This rearrangement joins TRBV7-2 to TRBJ2-7, with D hard to call. V was cut by 1 base and J by 1 base, with 5 bases left in between. The CDR3 is 13 residues long. The germline V gene encodes CDR1 SGHTA and CDR2 FQGNSA. Together with reference TRBV7-2 and TRBJ2-7, the CDR3 gives the full variable domain: GAGVSQSPSNKVTEKGKDVELRCDPISGHTALYWYRQSLGQGLEFLIYFQGNSAPDKSGLPSDRFSAERTGGSVSTLTIQRTQQEDSAVYLCASSLGRSYEQYFGPGTRLTVT.

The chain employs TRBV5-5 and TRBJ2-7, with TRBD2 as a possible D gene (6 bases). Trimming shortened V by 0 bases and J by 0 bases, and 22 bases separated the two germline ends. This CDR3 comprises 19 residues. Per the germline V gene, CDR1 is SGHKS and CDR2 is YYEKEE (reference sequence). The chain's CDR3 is CASSLDTLTGLMSSYEQYF. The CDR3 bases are TGTGCCAGCAGCTTGGACACTCTGACGGGACTGATGTCCTCCTACGAGCAGTACTTC. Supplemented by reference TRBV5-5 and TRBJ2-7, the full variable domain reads DAGVTQSPTHLIKTRGQQVTLRCSPISGHKSVSWYQQVLGQGPQFIFQYYEKEERGRGNFPDRFSARQFPNYSSELNVNALLLGDSALYLCASSLDTLTGLMSSYEQYFGPGTRLTVT.

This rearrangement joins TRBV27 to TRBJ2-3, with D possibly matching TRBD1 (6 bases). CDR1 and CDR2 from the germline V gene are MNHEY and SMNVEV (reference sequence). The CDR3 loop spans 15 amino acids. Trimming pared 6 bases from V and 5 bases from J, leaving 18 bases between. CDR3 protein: CASRSTQGWGDTQYF. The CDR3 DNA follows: TGTGCCAGCAGGTCTACCCAGGGGTGGGGAGATACGCAGTATTTT.

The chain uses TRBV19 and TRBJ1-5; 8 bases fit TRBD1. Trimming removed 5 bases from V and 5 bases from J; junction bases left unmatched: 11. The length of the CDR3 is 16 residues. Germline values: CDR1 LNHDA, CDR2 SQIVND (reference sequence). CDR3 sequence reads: CASSLCRGRVHQPQHF. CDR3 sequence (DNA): TGTGCCAGTAGTCTATGCAGGGGGCGCGTGCATCAGCCCCAGCATTTT.

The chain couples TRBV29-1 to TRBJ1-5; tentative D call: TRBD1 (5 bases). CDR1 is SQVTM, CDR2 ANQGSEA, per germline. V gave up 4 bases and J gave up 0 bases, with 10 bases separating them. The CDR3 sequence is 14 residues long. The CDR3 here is CSVVTGNSNQPQHF. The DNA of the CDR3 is TGCAGCGTTGTCACAGGCAATAGCAATCAGCCCCAGCATTTT.